These 31 T cell receptor beta chains share one sample of origin, sequenced in a study of T cells in Graves' hyperthyroidism and ophthalmopathy. The CDR3 regions of TCR beta were amplified from RNA transcripts. The primer set for the first-round RT-PCR of the TCR CDR3 was HTBI. TCRdb re-analysed the multiplex PCR reads in MiXCR, keeping a single row per CDR3 protein. The sample includes over 150,000 distinct CDR3 sequences, about a sixth of them seen just once. The specimen was blood. Source of these receptors: a woman aged 45-60 years with Graves' hyperthyroidism.

This clonotype was counted at least ten times. Written as DNA, the CDR3 is TGTGCTAGTGGTTTGGTAAGCGGTGTTGGGGAGACCCAGTACTTC. It encodes CASGLVSGVGETQYF. The chain couples TRBV12-5 to TRBJ2-5; the D gene is possibly TRBD2 (5 bases). Germline CDR1 is LGHNT and CDR2 is FRNRAP. Trimming pared 0 bases from V and 5 bases from J, leaving 13 bases between. This CDR3 has 15 amino acids.

This clonotype was seen ten or more times. This rearrangement joins TRBV29-1 to TRBJ1-1, with D hard to call. Germline V CDR1 and CDR2: SQVTM, ANQGSEA. Trimming removed 5 bases from V and 0 bases from J, with 10 bases in between. This CDR3 contains 13 residues. This chain's CDR3 is CSVTTRMNTEAFF. The DNA of the CDR3 is TGCAGCGTTACGACAAGAATGAACACTGAAGCTTTCTTT.

This chain links TRBV11-2 with TRBJ2-3, with D unclear. The CDR3 is 13 amino acids. Germline values: CDR1 SGHAT, CDR2 FQNNGV. V gave up 9 bases and J gave up 5 bases, with 15 bases separating them. CDR3: CASSIIPEDTQYF. Here the CDR3 DNA reads TGTGCCAGTAGTATAATACCAGAAGATACGCAGTATTTT.

This clonotype was observed at least ten times. J is TRBJ2-7 and V is TRBV6-5; D possibly corresponds to TRBD2 (6 bases). Germline V lookup: CDR1 MNHEY, CDR2 SVGAGI. With 8 bases removed from V and 0 bases from J, the gap between germline ends came to 14 bases. The CDR3 runs 14 residues. Here the CDR3 reads CASRDFRGSYEQYF. The CDR3 DNA is TGTGCCAGCCGGGACTTCCGGGGCTCCTACGAGCAGTACTTC.

The chain links TRBV7-2 to TRBJ1-2; tentatively, D is TRBD1 (5 bases). This CDR3 is 13 amino acids long. V was clipped by 1 base and J by 6 bases, with 9 bases between them. Germline V gene data show CDR1 as SGHTA and CDR2 as FQGNSA. The CDR3 bases are TGTGCCAGCAGCTTAGGCCACAGGAATGGCTACACCTTC. Encoded protein: CASSLGHRNGYTF.

This clonotype was seen many times. The gene calls are TRBV5-1 and TRBJ2-1; D is unclear. The CDR3 has 16 amino acids. V was cut by 4 bases and J by 0 bases, with 14 bases left in between. CDR1 and CDR2 (germline): SGHRS, YFSETQ. The CDR3: CASSHPVLGSYNEQFF. CDR3 bases: TGCGCCAGCAGCCATCCAGTCTTGGGCTCCTACAATGAGCAGTTCTTC.

There are a few counts of this clonotype. The V gene is TRBV20-1, the J gene TRBJ1-5; possibly TRBD1 for D (6 bases). V was trimmed by 0 bases and J by 6 bases, leaving 15 bases between them. This CDR3 is 15 amino acids long. CDR1 DFQATT and CDR2 SNEGSKA come from the germline V gene (reference sequence). As DNA, the CDR3 is TGCAGTGCTAGAGAGCGAACAGGGAGAATTCAGCCCCAGCATTTT. This gives the protein CSARERTGRIQPQHF.

This clonotype came up many times. The rearrangement joins TRBV3-1 to TRBJ2-3; D gene uncertain. The CDR3 runs to 13 residues. CDR1 is LGHDT and CDR2 is YNNKEL in the germline V gene (reference sequence). The V and J ends lost 1 base and 2 bases respectively, with 4 bases between them. The CDR3: CASSQGPTDTQYF. CDR3 coding DNA: TGTGCCAGCAGCCAAGGCCCCACAGATACGCAGTATTTT.

This clonotype was seen more than once but under ten times. The chain recombines TRBV20-1 with TRBJ2-1, with 8 bases aligning to TRBD2. Germline V gene data show CDR1 as DFQATT and CDR2 as SNEGSKA (reference sequence). Unmatched junction bases numbered 11, after V lost 1 base and J lost 3 bases. The CDR3 runs to 17 residues. The CDR3 DNA reads TGCAGTGCTAGAGCCTTCGGACGGGAGGGCGGCTACAATGAGCAGTTCTTC. Translating it yields CSARAFGREGGYNEQFF.

A word on this clonotype: A read error may produce the germline difference seen at one junction end. The V and J genes are TRBV7-2 and TRBJ2-2; 9 bases match TRBD1. Germline CDR1 is SGHTA and CDR2 is FQGNSA. This CDR3 region has 15 residues. CDR3 nucleotides: TGTGCCAGCAGCCGACAGGGGGGGAACACCGGGGAGCTGCTTTTT. Amino acid sequence: CASSRQGGNTGELLF. The full variable domain, in which reference TRBV7-2 and TRBJ2-2 provide the parts outside the CDR3, is GAGVSQSPSNKVTEKGKDVELRCDPISGHTALYWYRQSLGQGLEFLIYFQGNSAPDKSGLPSDRFSAERTGGSVSTLTIQRTQQEDSAVYLCASSRQGGNTGELLFGEGSRLTVL.

This clonotype was counted many times. The chain couples TRBV5-1 to TRBJ1-4; TRBD1 aligns across 8 bases. The CDR3 has 14 residues. V lost 0 bases and J lost 5; bases outside the gene matches: 0. CDR1 is SGHRS and CDR2 is YFSETQ in the germline V gene. CDR3 sequence: CASSLGQGNEKLFF. The CDR3 DNA reads TGCGCCAGCAGCTTGGGACAGGGGAATGAAAAACTGTTTTTT.

This clonotype turned up a few times. The V and J genes are TRBV12-3 or TRBV12-4 and TRBJ2-7, with D maybe TRBD1 (6 bases). CDR3 length: 13 residues. V lost 8 bases and J lost 3, with 14 bases in between. CDR3 sequence (DNA): TGTGCCAGCTCCGAAGGACAGCTCTACGAGCAGTACTTC. Encoded protein: CASSEGQLYEQYF.

This clonotype has more than one count but fewer than ten. The gene calls are TRBV27 and TRBJ2-1; TRBD2 might be the D (6 bases). This CDR3 region has 15 residues. The V gene lost 2 bases and the J gene lost 0 bases, with 8 bases spanning the gap. Germline CDR1 is MNHEY and CDR2 is SMNVEV (reference sequence). CDR3 DNA sequence: TGTGCCAGCAGTTTACGGGAGAGCTCCTACAATGAGCAGTTCTTC. This codes for CASSLRESSYNEQFF.

This clonotype was seen many times. The rearrangement joins TRBV10-3 to TRBJ2-3; D gene ambiguous. Per germline, CDR1 ENHRY and CDR2 SYGVKD. The CDR3 is 15 residues long. V dropped 2 bases and J dropped 1 base, with 10 bases sitting between them. This CDR3 reads CAISETARGTDTQYF. CDR3 nucleotides: TGTGCCATCAGTGAGACAGCAAGGGGCACAGATACGCAGTATTTT.

This clonotype was detected only a few times. The chain has TRBV5-1 and TRBJ2-4; 9 bases are shared with TRBD2. The germline gives CDR1 SGHRS, CDR2 YFSETQ. The CDR3 has 13 residues. With V trimmed by 5 bases and J by 6 bases, 3 bases remained unmatched. CDR3 sequence: CASRASGTNIQYF. In DNA, the CDR3 is TGCGCCAGCAGGGCTAGCGGGACAAACATTCAGTACTTC.

This clonotype was detected many times. V gene TRBV12-3 or TRBV12-4 combines with J gene TRBJ2-1, with 7 bases aligning to TRBD2. The CDR3 covers 15 residues. The V segment lost 5 bases and the J segment 8 bases; nucleotides outside the gene matches: 12. The DNA of the CDR3 is TGTGCCAGCAGTCCCAGCGGGGCCAGGACCGATGAGCAGTTCTTC. It is translated as CASSPSGARTDEQFF.

This clonotype came up once. V and J are TRBV14 and TRBJ2-7; D call uncertain. Looked up from germline, CDR1 is SGHDN and CDR2 is FVKESK. Deletions cut 3 bases from V and 0 bases from J, with 12 bases between. The CDR3 loop spans 15 amino acids. The DNA of the CDR3 is TGTGCCAGCAGCCACATCCAGACATCCTCCTACGAGCAGTACTTC. This sequence encodes CASSHIQTSSYEQYF.

The chain has TRBV13 and TRBJ1-5, with a weak D call TRBD1 (5 bases). The CDR3 loop spans 17 amino acids. Trimming cost V 6 bases and J 3 bases, with 21 bases left between them. The germline V gene has CDR1 PRHDT and CDR2 FYEKMQ (reference sequence). Here the CDR3 reads CASRNPGRSVINQPQHF. The CDR3 coding sequence is TGTGCCAGCAGAAATCCGGGACGGAGTGTGATCAATCAGCCCCAGCATTTT.

The rearrangement joins TRBV24-1 to TRBJ2-2; D remains ambiguous. There are 15 residues in the CDR3. The germline V and J ends were trimmed by 0 bases and 7 bases, with 11 bases remaining between them. The germline V gene encodes CDR1 KGHDR and CDR2 SFDVKD. CDR3 in DNA: TGTGCCACCAGTGATTTGTATGGATCCGGCGGGGAGCTGTTTTTT. Encoded protein: CATSDLYGSGGELFF.

This clonotype has a count of ten or more. The chain joins TRBV28 to TRBJ1-6; no clear D. Trimming shortened V by 8 bases and J by 9 bases, and 8 bases separated the two germline ends. The CDR3 covers 11 residues. Germline V gene sequence: CDR1 MDHEN, CDR2 SYDVKM. DNA for the CDR3: TGTGCCAGCGTTGGTCGTTCACCCCTCCACTTT. It specifies CASVGRSPLHF.

This clonotype was seen at least ten times. V is TRBV28 and J is TRBJ2-1; TRBD2 is a possible D gene (5 bases). The CDR3 covers 15 residues. Germline-derived CDR1 and CDR2 are MDHEN and SYDVKM. Trimming shortened V by 2 bases and J by 2 bases, and 10 bases separated the two germline ends. For the CDR3, the DNA is TGTGCCAGCAGTTTAGGGAGCGGCACCTACAATGAGCAGTTCTTC. This sequence encodes CASSLGSGTYNEQFF.

This clonotype occurred a few times. The rearrangement joins TRBV20-1 to TRBJ2-5; D may be TRBD1 (5 bases). The CDR3 runs to 13 residues. Germline lookup yields CDR1 DFQATT and CDR2 SNEGSKA (reference sequence). Trimming removed 2 bases at V and 5 bases at J, with 12 bases between. The CDR3 bases are TGCAGTGCTAGACTGGGGCTACGGGAGACCCAGTACTTC. It codes for CSARLGLRETQYF.

This clonotype was recorded at least ten times. The chain carries TRBV7-9 and TRBJ2-1, with D unclear. CDR1 is SEHNR and CDR2 is FQNEAQ in the germline V gene (reference sequence). Trimming cost V 5 bases and J 2 bases, with 7 bases left between them. This CDR3 has 13 amino acids. The chain's CDR3 is CASSPRTYNEQFF. CDR3 DNA sequence: TGTGCCAGCAGCCCAAGAACCTACAATGAGCAGTTCTTC. Combining the CDR3 with reference TRBV7-9 and TRBJ2-1 gives the whole variable domain DTGVSQNPRHKITKRGQNVTFRCDPISEHNRLYWYRQTLGQGPEFLTYFQNEAQLEKSRLLSDRFSAERPKGSFSTLEIQRTEQGDSAMYLCASSPRTYNEQFFGPGTRLTVL.

Notes on this clonotype: A much larger clone lies a single base off, so this may be a read error. This chain connects TRBV20-1 to TRBJ2-7; 9 bases are a match to TRBD2. The CDR3 sequence is 16 residues long. Germline CDR1 and CDR2: DFQATT and SNEGSKA (reference sequence). CDR3 DNA: TGCAGTGCTCAAACTAGCGGGCTTGCTATAGGGGGCGAGCAGTGCTTC. Translation gives CSAQTSGLAIGGEQCF.

This clonotype has just a few counts. This rearrangement joins TRBV5-1 to TRBJ1-2; tentatively, D is TRBD1 (5 bases). This CDR3 is built from 15 residues. The V gene's germline CDR1 is SGHRS and CDR2 YFSETQ. Trimming stripped 0 bases from V and 3 bases from J, with 12 bases between. The CDR3 nucleotides are TGCGCCAGCAGCTTGGCGGCTGGGACGGACTATGGCTACACCTTC. This translates into CASSLAAGTDYGYTF.

This clonotype was found many times. The gene calls are TRBV7-3 and TRBJ2-3; TRBD2 matches 10 bases. CDR3 length equals 15 residues. Losses at the gene ends were 5 bases for V and 4 bases for J; bases not matched to a gene: 6. Germline V lookup: CDR1 SGHTA, CDR2 FQGTGA. CDR3 in DNA: TGTGCCAGCAGCCGAGCGGGAGGGCCCCCAGATACGCAGTATTTT. This sequence encodes CASSRAGGPPDTQYF.

This clonotype was detected many times. V and J are TRBV20-1 and TRBJ2-3, with 8 positions matching TRBD2. The CDR3 is 15 residues long. Germline CDR1 DFQATT, CDR2 SNEGSKA (reference sequence). J was trimmed by 0 bases and V by 5 bases; bases with no gene match: 7. The CDR3 region is CSASNPSGSTDTQYF. Written as DNA, the CDR3 is TGCAGTGCTTCAAACCCTAGCGGGAGCACAGATACGCAGTATTTT.

The chain employs TRBV5-1 and TRBJ1-1; possible D gene TRBD1, 6 bases. The CDR3 runs to 12 residues. Germline assignment: CDR1 SGHRS and CDR2 YFSETQ. Between the trimmed V and J ends, which lost 5 bases and 6 bases, there was a span of 11 bases. Here the CDR3 reads CASRGAASEAFF. The CDR3 bases are TGCGCCAGCAGGGGGGCGGCGTCTGAAGCTTTCTTT.

The chain is built from TRBV30 and TRBJ2-6; 7 nucleotides line up with TRBD2. J lost 0 bases, V lost 5 bases, and 10 bases had no gene match. The length of the CDR3 is 17 residues. The germline V gene encodes CDR1 GTSNPN and CDR2 SVGIG (reference sequence). The CDR3 sequence: CAWFPRGEPSGANVLTF. The CDR3 nucleotides are TGTGCCTGGTTCCCCCGGGGGGAGCCCTCTGGGGCCAACGTCCTGACTTTC.

This clonotype was observed many times. The V call is TRBV6-1, the J call TRBJ2-7; TRBD2 aligns across 9 bases. Germline values: CDR1 MNHNS, CDR2 SASEGT. The CDR3 has 14 amino acids. J was trimmed by 3 bases and V by 4 bases; bases with no gene match: 4. The DNA for the CDR3 is TGTGCCAGCAGTGCTAGCGGGGACCTCTACGAGCAGTACTTC. Translating it yields CASSASGDLYEQYF.

This clonotype was detected many times. V and J are TRBV27 and TRBJ1-1, with a weak D call TRBD1 (5 bases). V was trimmed by 1 base and J by 3 bases, leaving 12 bases between them. Germline CDR1 and CDR2: MNHEY and SMNVEV (reference sequence). This CDR3 is built from 15 residues. The CDR3, as DNA: TGTGCCAGCAGTTTATTGGGGACGAGGGACACTGAAGCTTTCTTT. Translated: CASSLLGTRDTEAFF.